The T cell receptor beta chain described here comes from a study of T cell repertoires in cytomegalovirus infection. Study in general: Based on public TCR beta signatures, there were indications of CMV infection and of a matching HLA type. General study findings and limits: The ex vivo response was dominated by HLA-C-restricted CMV-specific TCR beta clonotypes.

In the case of this clonotype: What it binds is unknown. The germline gene is not matched at one end of the junction; a read error may be the cause.

Each CDR3 protein gets one entry after TCRdb re-called the reads with MiXCR. The data hold around 450,000 distinct CDR3 sequences, with around 32% observed a single time. The CDR3 length is 13 residues. Germline V gives CDR1 SSHAT, CDR2 FNYEAQ (reference sequence). V usage is TRBV7-7 and J usage is TRBJ2-7, with a tentative D call TRBD1 (5 bases). This TCR came from a human donor in good health (CMV status not recorded). Some clones in this sample may be carry-over from other donors' samples. Input material: PBMCs. Written as DNA, the CDR3 is TGTGCTAGCAGCTTAGGGGTGACAGACGAGCAGTACTTC. Amino acid sequence: CASSLGVTDEQYF. Supplemented by reference TRBV7-7 and TRBJ2-7, the full variable domain reads GAGVSQSPRYKVTKRGQDVTLRCDPISSHATLYWYQQALGQGPEFLTYFNYEAQPDKSGLPSDRFSAERPEGSISTLTIQRTEQRDSAMYRCASSLGVTDEQYFGPGTRLTVT.